This T cell receptor (beta chain) was sequenced for a study of OX40 agonist ivuxolimab in advanced cancers. Background for the entire study: Ivuxolimab was a fully human IgG2 agonistic monoclonal antibody targeting the costimulatory receptor OX40 (CD134). Intravenous ivuxolimab was administered to patients every 2 weeks at six dose levels: 0.01, 0.1, 0.3, 1.5, 3 and 10 mg/kg. Of the approximately 54 dose-escalation patients, hepatocellular carcinoma was present in approximately 20, melanoma in roughly 15, renal cell carcinoma in 9 and head and neck cancer in 9. The dose-escalation cohort was 82.7% male with a mean age of roughly 62 years, ranging from roughly 20 to 80. Patients were allowed to have had prior anti-PD-1, anti-PD-L1 or anti-CTLA-4 therapy, and 30% to 50% of the dose-escalation patients had previously received checkpoint inhibitors. Partial responses occurred in three dose-escalation patients, of whom one had hepatocellular carcinoma and two had cutaneous melanoma. The point of sequencing TCRbeta in the periphery was to test whether ivuxolimab changed TCR sequence diversity and drove clonal T-cell expansion. The paper covers the monotherapy dose-escalation part of the phase I ivuxolimab trial, which included N ≈ 50 patients. The investigation overall reported the following: Low levels of normalized T-cell clonal expansion were also shown by some nonresponding patients. The antigen specificity of the clonally expanded peripheral T cells was not determined. At doses from 0.1 to 3.0 mg/kg, clonal expansion was seen in both CD4+ and CD8+ blood T cells between baseline and week 6. In the 0.1-3.0 mg/kg groups, partial responders had among the lowest normalized peripheral clonal expansion, particularly in CD8+ T cells. On average, CD8+ T cells showed more expanded clones than CD4+ T cells after ivuxolimab.

For sequencing of the TCRbeta CDR3 region, genomic DNA was extracted from the sorted cells. TCRbeta CDR3 regions were sequenced using the immunoSEQ Assay. TCRdb took over this immuneACCESS table, retaining in-frame rearrangements with V and J assigned. Such tables are incomplete; in checked studies, under half of the missing clones stem from an unresolved V gene, and the remainder is unexplained. In all, the sample holds tens of thousands of clones, and about nine tenths of those were seen once. Jointly, the top ten make up 1% of the sample. The trial excluded patients who had a history of autoimmune disease or who were on systemic immunosuppression. Peripheral blood for TCR sequencing was collected from all dose cohorts at baseline, on cycle 4 day 1, and on cycle 7 day 1. The samples were taken from a phase I, first-in-human, multicenter, open-label dose-escalation trial of ivuxolimab. Adults with locally advanced or metastatic melanoma, renal cell, hepatocellular, or head and neck squamous cell carcinoma were enrolled in the trial. Before TCR sequencing, CD4+ T cells and CD8+ T cells from peripheral blood were sorted into separate populations.

Notes on this clone: The antigen it binds to is not known. No clone much larger than this one lies a single base away; base qualities are absent.

The receptor was isolated from an adult with an advanced solid tumor such as melanoma, head and neck, liver or kidney cancer. The specimen comprised CD4+ or CD8+ T cells sorted from blood, sampled in a trial of the OX40 agonist ivuxolimab.

The CDR3 region reads CASSQSGVAQPQHF. DNA sequence: TGTGCCAGCAGCCAGTCCGGGGTCGCTCAGCCCCAGCATTTT. Recombination joined TRBV6-6 with TRBJ1-5, with no confidently assigned D gene. The V end loses 6 bases and the J end loses 6 bases, and a stretch of 15 bases separates them. CDR1 and CDR2, per the germline V gene (reference sequence), are MNHNY and SVGAGI. From its cysteine to its phenylalanine, the CDR3 spans 14 amino acids. Just the 42-base CDR3 DNA is kept, in frame starting at base 1.